This is a list of T cell receptor beta chains from one sample in a study of Ad26.COV2.S vaccination and SARS-CoV-2 variants. The protocol was immunoSEQ multiplex PCR, while the TCRdb copy is restricted to in-frame clones and leaves out a portion. The data contain more than 120,000 clones, roughly 89% of them singletons. The sequencing used peripheral blood, collected after recovery from COVID-19. The origin of the receptors is a human donor who had recovered from COVID-19. The CDR3 runs from the conserved cysteine through the conserved F or W. D genes are given only for firm matches. Expanded clones get a size class; other rows say once, few or many, or leave the size out.

V	length	size	J	D	CDR3	DNA
TRBV2	15	.	TRBJ1-5	TRBD1	CASSVDRGLNQPQHF	TGTGCCAGCAGTGTGGACAGGGGGCTCAATCAGCCCCAGCATTTT
TRBV7-2	13	once	TRBJ2-7	.	CASSLTQGAEQYF	TGTGCCAGCAGCTTGACCCAGGGTGCCGAGCAGTACTTC
TRBV2	13	.	TRBJ1-1	.	CASSDSPNTEAFF	TGTGCCAGCAGTGATAGCCCGAACACTGAAGCTTTCTTT
TRBV25-1	14	.	TRBJ1-1	.	CASSEFGRNTEAFF	TGTGCCAGCAGTGAATTCGGCAGAAACACTGAAGCTTTCTTT
TRBV11-3	17	once	TRBJ1-6	.	CASSGKGFIPYNSPLHF	TGTGCCAGCAGCGGAAAGGGATTCATTCCCTATAATTCACCCCTCCACTTT
TRBV28	12	.	TRBJ1-4	.	CASSLSREKLFF	TGTGCCAGCAGTTTATCCCGCGAAAAACTGTTTTTT
TRBV9	16	once	TRBJ2-5	.	CASSVVAGTSQETQYF	TGTGCCAGCAGCGTAGTGGCGGGGACCTCCCAAGAGACCCAGTACTTC
TRBV14	12	.	TRBJ2-3	.	CASSQTRDTQYF	TGTGCCAGCAGCCAGACTAGGGATACGCAGTATTTT
TRBV15	16	.	TRBJ2-1	TRBD1	CATSRDHTGAYNEQFF	TGTGCCACCAGCAGAGATCATACAGGGGCCTACAATGAGCAGTTCTTC
TRBV5-6	12	.	TRBJ2-2	.	CASSLNTGELFF	TGTGCCAGCAGCCTTAACACAGGGGAGCTGTTTTTT
TRBV9	14	.	TRBJ1-2	.	CASSETTTGYGYTF	TGTGCCAGCAGCGAGACGACTACGGGCTATGGCTACACCTTC
TRBV6-5	15	once	TRBJ2-3	.	CASNMGGLSTDTQYF	TGTGCCAGCAATATGGGGGGATTATCCACAGATACGCAGTATTTT
TRBV28	13	few	TRBJ2-3	TRBD2	CASRPSGADTQYF	TGTGCCAGCAGGCCTAGCGGGGCAGATACGCAGTATTTT
TRBV19	12	once	TRBJ1-5	TRBD1	CASMTGDQPQHF	TGTGCCAGTATGACAGGGGATCAGCCCCAGCATTTT
TRBV5-8	15	.	TRBJ1-5	.	CASNPGWEDNQPQHF	TGTGCCAGCAATCCAGGGTGGGAGGACAATCAGCCCCAGCATTTT
TRBV9	14	.	TRBJ2-3	.	CASSYRTSTDTQYF	TGTGCCAGCAGCTACAGGACTAGCACAGATACGCAGTATTTT
TRBV19	16	.	TRBJ1-6	.	CASSMDSSSYNSPLHF	TGTGCCAGTAGTATGGACAGTAGCTCCTATAATTCACCCCTCCACTTT
TRBV12-3/TRBV12-4	13	.	TRBJ2-7	TRBD1	CASRGTGTYEQYF	TGTGCCAGCAGGGGGACAGGGACCTACGAGCAGTACTTC
TRBV28	15	.	TRBJ1-1	.	CASSPRDTLYTEAFF	TGTGCCAGCAGTCCTAGGGACACCCTCTACACTGAAGCTTTCTTT
TRBV6-6	11	.	TRBJ1-2	.	CASSLVEDYTF	TGTGCCAGCAGTCTGGTGGAAGACTACACCTTC